Below, one T cell receptor beta chain is given with its context. CDR1 is SGDLS, CDR2 YYNGEE, per germline. CDR3 length: 16 residues. V dropped 4 bases and J dropped 10; count of bases not matched to a gene: 12. The data belong to a study of blood T cell repertoires in COVID-19. Sequencing used immunoSEQ multiplex PCR; TCRdb keeps in-frame clones, though not all of them. The table shows roughly 170,000 clones, with around 80% occurring only once. The sequenced material came from peripheral blood. The J gene is TRBJ2-1, the V gene TRBV9; 12 bases fit TRBD2. The source is a human donor in a cohort sampled during active COVID-19. The CDR3, as DNA: TGTGCCAGCAGCCCTCCGGGACTAGCGGGCCCCCGGGAGCAGTTCTTC. It encodes CASSPPGLAGPREQFF.